This TCR beta chain was observed in a study of radiotherapy plus CTLA-4 blockade in lung cancer. Whole-study findings and limits: Researchers report tumor-derived TCR clones expanding in blood after radiotherapy plus ipilimumab.

Concerning this clone: Antigen unknown.

The table came from immunoSEQ multiplex PCR; TCRdb's copy has only in-frame clones and leaves some out. The sample includes roughly 76,000 clones, roughly four fifths seen only once; the top ten take 9.9%. With 6 bases removed from V and 6 bases from J, the gap between germline ends came to 17 bases. This CDR3 is built from 14 residues. Germline lookup yields CDR1 LGHNA and CDR2 YSLEER. The TCR originated in a human donor with non-small cell lung cancer whose response to radiotherapy plus ipilimumab could not be evaluated. Sequencing used peripheral blood, obtained from a patient treated with radiotherapy plus ipilimumab. The genes are TRBV4-3 and TRBJ1-1, with D maybe TRBD1 (5 bases). The CDR3: CASRLWADSAEAFF. The CDR3 DNA follows: TGCGCCAGCAGGCTCTGGGCAGACAGCGCTGAAGCTTTCTTT.